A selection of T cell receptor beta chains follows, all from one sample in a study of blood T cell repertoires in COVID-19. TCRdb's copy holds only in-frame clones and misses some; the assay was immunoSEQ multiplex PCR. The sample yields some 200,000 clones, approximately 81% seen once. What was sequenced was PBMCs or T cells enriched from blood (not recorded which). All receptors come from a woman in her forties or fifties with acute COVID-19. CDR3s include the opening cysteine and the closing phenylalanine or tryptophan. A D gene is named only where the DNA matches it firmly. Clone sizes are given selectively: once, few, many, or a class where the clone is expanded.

CDR3nt: TGTGCCAGCAGTTTAGGAAACAGGGGGGCTTTCTTT; CDR3aa: CASSLGNRGAFF; v_gene: TRBV12-3/TRBV12-4; d_gene: TRBD1; j_gene: TRBJ1-1; abundance: -
CDR3nt: TGTGCCAGCAGCCATAGGACTAGCTTGTACGAGCAGTACTTC; CDR3aa: CASSHRTSLYEQYF; v_gene: TRBV3-1/TRBV3-2; d_gene: TRBD2; j_gene: TRBJ2-7; abundance: -
CDR3nt: TGTGCCAGCAGCCCCGGGACAGGGAAATCGAGGGAGCAGTACTTC; CDR3aa: CASSPGTGKSREQYF; v_gene: TRBV28; d_gene: TRBD1; j_gene: TRBJ2-7; abundance: -
CDR3nt: TGTGCCAGCTCACCACGCAGGGACGAGCAGTACTTC; CDR3aa: CASSPRRDEQYF; v_gene: TRBV18; d_gene: -; j_gene: TRBJ2-7; abundance: -
CDR3nt: TGTGCCAGCAGGGATACAGGGGGCGGTTCACCCCTCCACTTT; CDR3aa: CASRDTGGGSPLHF; v_gene: TRBV7-9; d_gene: TRBD1; j_gene: TRBJ1-6; abundance: few
CDR3nt: TGCGCCAGCAGCCAAGATCCTACCCCCGGGATTGAAGCTTTCTTT; CDR3aa: CASSQDPTPGIEAFF; v_gene: TRBV4-3; d_gene: -; j_gene: TRBJ1-1; abundance: -
CDR3nt: TGTGCCAGCAGTTACGCCTTAGGGAAGCGGGAGGGCAATGAGCAGTTCTTC; CDR3aa: CASSYALGKREGNEQFF; v_gene: TRBV6-2/TRBV6-3; d_gene: TRBD2; j_gene: TRBJ2-1; abundance: -
CDR3nt: TGTGCCAGCAGTTTAAGGAGGGGCAATCAGCCCCAGCATTTT; CDR3aa: CASSLRRGNQPQHF; v_gene: TRBV28; d_gene: -; j_gene: TRBJ1-5; abundance: -
CDR3nt: TGTGCCAGCAACCAAGCGGGGGGAGGGAACAATGAGCAGTTCTTC; CDR3aa: CASNQAGGGNNEQFF; v_gene: TRBV6-5; d_gene: TRBD2; j_gene: TRBJ2-1; abundance: once
CDR3nt: TGTGCCAGCAGCAAGGGACAGAAACATAATTCACCCCTCCACTTT; CDR3aa: CASSKGQKHNSPLHF; v_gene: TRBV5-5; d_gene: TRBD1; j_gene: TRBJ1-6; abundance: -
CDR3nt: TGTGCCAGCAGCCGGACAGGGGACAGGAGGGGCAATCAGCCCCAGCATTTT; CDR3aa: CASSRTGDRRGNQPQHF; v_gene: TRBV6-2/TRBV6-3; d_gene: TRBD1; j_gene: TRBJ1-5; abundance: once
CDR3nt: TGTGCCAGCAGCTCCGGGACAGCCTTTGTGGCAGATACGCAGTATTTT; CDR3aa: CASSSGTAFVADTQYF; v_gene: TRBV6-6; d_gene: TRBD1; j_gene: TRBJ2-3; abundance: -
CDR3nt: TGTGCCAGCAGTCTAGCGGGGGACCGTCTCTACGAGCAGTACTTC; CDR3aa: CASSLAGDRLYEQYF; v_gene: TRBV7-8; d_gene: TRBD2; j_gene: TRBJ2-7; abundance: -
CDR3nt: TGTGCCAGCTCACTGTTCCCAAGCGGGAGTACAGGCGAGCAGTACTTC; CDR3aa: CASSLFPSGSTGEQYF; v_gene: TRBV18; d_gene: TRBD2; j_gene: TRBJ2-7; abundance: -
CDR3nt: TGTGCCACCTCCCCAGGTAGCAATCAGCCCCAGCATTTT; CDR3aa: CATSPGSNQPQHF; v_gene: TRBV7-2; d_gene: -; j_gene: TRBJ1-5; abundance: -
CDR3nt: TGTGCCTGGAGTAGTACTCCCGGGGAGCTGTTTTTT; CDR3aa: CAWSSTPGELFF; v_gene: TRBV30; d_gene: -; j_gene: TRBJ2-2; abundance: few
CDR3nt: TGTGCCAGCCGCCGGGACAGGATGTACAATGAGCAGTTCTTC; CDR3aa: CASRRDRMYNEQFF; v_gene: TRBV28; d_gene: TRBD1; j_gene: TRBJ2-1; abundance: -
CDR3nt: TGTGCCAGCAACCAGAAACCGGGACAGTATAATTCACCCCTCCACTTT; CDR3aa: CASNQKPGQYNSPLHF; v_gene: TRBV7-2; d_gene: TRBD1; j_gene: TRBJ1-6; abundance: -
CDR3nt: TGTGCCAGCAGACCGCGGGACAGGGCGGGATACACCTTC; CDR3aa: CASRPRDRAGYTF; v_gene: TRBV28; d_gene: TRBD1; j_gene: TRBJ1-2; abundance: -
CDR3nt: TGTGCCAGCAGCCTCATCCCCGGGACTGGGAATGAAAAACTGTTTTTT; CDR3aa: CASSLIPGTGNEKLFF; v_gene: TRBV2; d_gene: -; j_gene: TRBJ1-4; abundance: -
CDR3nt: TGTGCCAGCAGGCGCGACAGGGGTTGGGAAAAACTGTTTTTT; CDR3aa: CASRRDRGWEKLFF; v_gene: TRBV6-5; d_gene: TRBD1; j_gene: TRBJ1-4; abundance: -
CDR3nt: TGTGCCAGCAGCCACGGGACAGGGAACACTGAAGCTTTCTTT; CDR3aa: CASSHGTGNTEAFF; v_gene: TRBV5-8; d_gene: TRBD1; j_gene: TRBJ1-1; abundance: -
CDR3nt: TGTGCCAGCAGCTTAGCGGACGGCGGGAATGAAAAACTGTTTTTT; CDR3aa: CASSLADGGNEKLFF; v_gene: TRBV7-9; d_gene: -; j_gene: TRBJ1-4; abundance: -
CDR3nt: TGTGCCTGGAAGATCGGGGTCGCTGAAGCTTTCTTT; CDR3aa: CAWKIGVAEAFF; v_gene: TRBV30; d_gene: -; j_gene: TRBJ1-1; abundance: -
CDR3nt: TGCAGCGCAACGACAGGGGGCGACTATGGCTACACCTTC; CDR3aa: CSATTGGDYGYTF; v_gene: TRBV29-1; d_gene: TRBD1; j_gene: TRBJ1-2; abundance: once
CDR3nt: TGTGCCAGCTACTACGGGAGCAAGAAAGAGACCCAGTACTTC; CDR3aa: CASYYGSKKETQYF; v_gene: TRBV2; d_gene: -; j_gene: TRBJ2-5; abundance: -
CDR3nt: TGTGCCAGCTCACGACAGGAAAACACTGAAGCTTTCTTT; CDR3aa: CASSRQENTEAFF; v_gene: TRBV18; d_gene: -; j_gene: TRBJ1-1; abundance: -
CDR3nt: TGTGCCACCACGGACAGGGCGGGGGAGCAGTACTTC; CDR3aa: CATTDRAGEQYF; v_gene: TRBV28; d_gene: TRBD1; j_gene: TRBJ2-7; abundance: -
CDR3nt: TGTGCCAGTAGTATACAGGGCGATGAAGCTTTCTTT; CDR3aa: CASSIQGDEAFF; v_gene: TRBV19; d_gene: -; j_gene: TRBJ1-1; abundance: -
CDR3nt: TGTGCCAGTCAAACAGGCCTCTCTGGAAACACCATATATTTT; CDR3aa: CASQTGLSGNTIYF; v_gene: TRBV11-2; d_gene: -; j_gene: TRBJ1-3; abundance: -
CDR3nt: TGTGCCAGCAGCCAAGCCGGAACAGGGGCCACCGGGGAGCTGTTTTTT; CDR3aa: CASSQAGTGATGELFF; v_gene: TRBV4-2; d_gene: TRBD1; j_gene: TRBJ2-2; abundance: -
CDR3nt: TGTGCCAGCAGTCAGACTAGCGCATTGAGGGAGACCCAGTACTTC; CDR3aa: CASSQTSALRETQYF; v_gene: TRBV27; d_gene: TRBD2; j_gene: TRBJ2-5; abundance: -
CDR3nt: TGTGCCAGCAGCTATGCCCACGGGTCCCCACAGGGTCCTTTCTTT; CDR3aa: CASSYAHGSPQGPFF; v_gene: TRBV27; d_gene: -; j_gene: TRBJ1-1; abundance: -
CDR3nt: TGTGCCAGCAGCTTAGCGTCTAGCGGGGCCTTATACGAGCAGTACTTC; CDR3aa: CASSLASSGALYEQYF; v_gene: TRBV7-2; d_gene: TRBD2; j_gene: TRBJ2-7; abundance: -
CDR3nt: TGTGCCAGCAGCCCCTATGAGGGCTCCTACAATGAGCAGTTCTTC; CDR3aa: CASSPYEGSYNEQFF; v_gene: TRBV11-2; d_gene: -; j_gene: TRBJ2-1; abundance: -
CDR3nt: TGTGCCAGCAGCCCGCGGGACAGCTCTAACACTGAAGCTTTCTTT; CDR3aa: CASSPRDSSNTEAFF; v_gene: TRBV11-3; d_gene: TRBD1; j_gene: TRBJ1-1; abundance: -
CDR3nt: TGTGCCAGCAGTCCCCCCAGGGGCGCGTTCTACAATGAGCAGTTCTTC; CDR3aa: CASSPPRGAFYNEQFF; v_gene: TRBV28; d_gene: -; j_gene: TRBJ2-1; abundance: -
CDR3nt: TGTGCCAGCAGCAGAGCTGAACAGGCTTATAATGAAAAACTGTTTTTT; CDR3aa: CASSRAEQAYNEKLFF; v_gene: TRBV7-8; d_gene: -; j_gene: TRBJ1-4; abundance: -
CDR3nt: TGTGCCAGCAGCACTAGCTCAGCAGAGACCCAGTACTTC; CDR3aa: CASSTSSAETQYF; v_gene: TRBV12-3/TRBV12-4; d_gene: -; j_gene: TRBJ2-5; abundance: -
CDR3nt: TGTGCCAGCAGCTTAGTCGCTAGCGGGGGGGCGTACAATGAGCAGTTCTTC; CDR3aa: CASSLVASGGAYNEQFF; v_gene: TRBV11-2; d_gene: TRBD2; j_gene: TRBJ2-1; abundance: -
CDR3nt: TGTGCCAGCCGGGACAGGGGCAATCAGCCCCAGCATTTT; CDR3aa: CASRDRGNQPQHF; v_gene: TRBV19; d_gene: TRBD1; j_gene: TRBJ1-5; abundance: few
CDR3nt: TGTGCCAGCAGTGGCAGGGGGCCCACAGATACGCAGTATTTT; CDR3aa: CASSGRGPTDTQYF; v_gene: TRBV6-2/TRBV6-3; d_gene: TRBD1; j_gene: TRBJ2-3; abundance: once
CDR3nt: TGCAGCGTAGCGGCGGGAGCGGAGACCCAGTACTTC; CDR3aa: CSVAAGAETQYF; v_gene: TRBV29-1; d_gene: TRBD2; j_gene: TRBJ2-5; abundance: -
CDR3nt: TGTGCCAGCGGCGGACAGAAGAACTATGGCTACACCTTC; CDR3aa: CASGGQKNYGYTF; v_gene: TRBV6-6; d_gene: -; j_gene: TRBJ1-2; abundance: -
CDR3nt: TGTGCCAGCAGCTTGACAGGCGCCTACGAGCAGTACTTC; CDR3aa: CASSLTGAYEQYF; v_gene: TRBV7-2; d_gene: -; j_gene: TRBJ2-7; abundance: -
CDR3nt: TGCAGTTGCGGGAGCTCCTACAATGAGCAGTTCTTC; CDR3aa: CSCGSSYNEQFF; v_gene: TRBV29-1; d_gene: TRBD2; j_gene: TRBJ2-1; abundance: -
CDR3nt: TGCGCCAGCAGCCAAGATAACGGGCCGTTTTTTGAGGGTCTGTTTTTT; CDR3aa: CASSQDNGPFFEGLFF; v_gene: TRBV4-1; d_gene: -; j_gene: TRBJ1-4; abundance: -
CDR3nt: TGTGCCAGCAGTAGGTTCACTTCGGGTACTGAAGCTTTCTTT; CDR3aa: CASSRFTSGTEAFF; v_gene: TRBV28; d_gene: -; j_gene: TRBJ1-1; abundance: -
CDR3nt: TGTGCCAGCAGCTTCCCCGGGACAGGGGGATTCCCCACGCAGTATTTT; CDR3aa: CASSFPGTGGFPTQYF; v_gene: TRBV7-2; d_gene: TRBD1; j_gene: TRBJ2-3; abundance: -
CDR3nt: TGTGCCAGCTCACGGGAAAACTACGAGCAGTACTTC; CDR3aa: CASSRENYEQYF; v_gene: TRBV12-3/TRBV12-4; d_gene: -; j_gene: TRBJ2-7; abundance: -
CDR3nt: TGTGCCAGCAGCCTCTGGACAGGGACCTACGAGCAGTACTTC; CDR3aa: CASSLWTGTYEQYF; v_gene: TRBV5-6; d_gene: TRBD1; j_gene: TRBJ2-7; abundance: -
CDR3nt: TGTGCCAGCACCCCTGAGAGGGCAACAGATACGCAGTATTTT; CDR3aa: CASTPERATDTQYF; v_gene: TRBV7-2; d_gene: -; j_gene: TRBJ2-3; abundance: -
CDR3nt: TGTGCCAGCAGCCAAGAAAAGGGACAGGGAAAGGGGAACTATGGCTACACCTTC; CDR3aa: CASSQEKGQGKGNYGYTF; v_gene: TRBV3-1/TRBV3-2; d_gene: TRBD1; j_gene: TRBJ1-2; abundance: -
CDR3nt: TGTGCCAGCAGTGATCGGACTTTGAATGGCGGGGAGCTGTTTTTT; CDR3aa: CASSDRTLNGGELFF; v_gene: TRBV6-6; d_gene: -; j_gene: TRBJ2-2; abundance: -